The following is a TCR beta chain sequence with its context. The antigen is undetermined. This entry belongs to a study of cytotoxic CD8 clonotypes in ibrutinib-treated CLL. On the study more broadly: Sample averages reached hundreds of thousands of productive templates and 94,082 productive rearrangements. Study-level points and caveats: Among the clonotypes, public ones were uncommon and contracted or held stable on treatment.

Between the trimmed V and J ends, which lost 6 bases and 0 bases, there was a span of 10 bases. This CDR3 is 13 amino acids long. CDR1 and CDR2 (germline): SQVTM, ANQGSEA. With sequencing, the targeted depth ranged from 1 in 200,000 to 1 in 1 million T cells. Clones were read by immunoSEQ multiplex PCR, and TCRdb kept only the in-frame ones, dropping some. The table includes roughly 200,000 clones, approximately 75% detected once. From cryopreserved PBMCs came 1.5 to 2.5 micrograms of genomic DNA used for TCR beta libraries. The chain recombines TRBV29-1 with TRBJ2-3; D call uncertain. This specimen was PBMCs, taken after 12 months of ibrutinib treatment. The origin of this receptor is a human donor with chronic lymphocytic leukemia. The CDR3 reads CSVTTRSTDTQYF. The CDR3 DNA is TGCAGCGTGACGACGCGGAGCACAGATACGCAGTATTTT.